The 4 T cell receptor beta chains given below trace back to one sample, sequenced in a study of siplizumab effects on memory and regulatory T cells. Profiled with immunoSEQ multiplex PCR; TCRdb holds only in-frame clones, not every one. The table lists about 99,000 clones, about 93% of them singletons. The sample was Tregs sorted from blood. These receptors were collected from a human donor in good health.

The gene calls are TRBV18 and TRBJ1-3, with a possible D match to TRBD1 (5 bases). Germline CDR1 reads KGHSH; CDR2 reads LQKENI. CDR3 size: 15 residues. Trimming pared 2 bases from V and 2 bases from J, leaving 10 bases between. The CDR3, as DNA: TGTGCCAGCTCACCAGGGGCAGACCCTGGAAACACCATATATTTT. This codes for CASSPGADPGNTIYF.

J is TRBJ2-7 and V is TRBV7-8; D is ambiguous. There are 12 residues in the CDR3. From germline, CDR1 is SGHVS and CDR2 FQNEAQ. V was clipped by 0 bases and J by 7 bases, with 7 bases between them. The CDR3 sequence: CASSLAGLEQYF. In DNA, the CDR3 is TGTGCCAGCAGCTTAGCTGGCCTTGAGCAGTACTTC.

The genes are TRBV7-2 and TRBJ2-5, with TRBD2 identical over 11 bases. Germline V gene data show CDR1 as SGHTA and CDR2 as FQGNSA. Trimming cost V 1 base and J 5 bases; bases outside gene matches: 3. The CDR3 runs to 15 residues. The CDR3 reads CASSLDSGGAETQYF. In nucleotides, the CDR3 is TGTGCCAGCAGCTTAGATAGCGGGGGGGCCGAGACCCAGTACTTC. Full variable domain (outside the CDR3, taken from reference TRBV7-2 and TRBJ2-5): GAGVSQSPSNKVTEKGKDVELRCDPISGHTALYWYRQSLGQGLEFLIYFQGNSAPDKSGLPSDRFSAERTGGSVSTLTIQRTQQEDSAVYLCASSLDSGGAETQYFGPGTRLLVL.

The chain couples TRBV4-2 to TRBJ2-1; 9 nucleotides line up with TRBD1. The J segment lost 4 bases and the V segment lost 0 bases, leaving 4 bases of the junction unmatched. Germline V lookup: CDR1 LGHNA, CDR2 YNFKEQ. CDR3 length: 16 amino acids. The CDR3 here is CASSQEDRGGYNEQFF. CDR3 nucleotides: TGTGCCAGCAGCCAAGAAGACAGGGGGGGATACAATGAGCAGTTCTTC.